This T cell receptor (beta chain) was retrieved from a study of human T cells and chemical hapten exposure. General study points: With regard to DPC sensitization, TCRs above 1 in 1000 frequency did not change.

On this clonotype: Its antigen remains unknown.

Regarding time point: patch test 3, about 24 weeks after DPC sensitization. The treatment: therapeutic diphenylcyclopropenone sensitization with weekly scalp DPC. Participating donors were patients with alopecia, aged 18 to 70 years, considered appropriate candidates for DPC. In the authors' workflow: Sequenced samples showed a median of approximately 100,000 TCRs each, with counts running from around 20,000 to 690,000. Each CDR3 protein gets one entry after TCRdb re-called the RACE reads with MiXCR. TCRdb assigned the V and J calls; the authors' analysis was not used. Of about 190,000 distinct CDR3 sequences listed, around 25% are singletons. Trimming at V came to 5 bases and at J to 5 bases, leaving 9 bases not matched to a gene. There are 16 residues in the CDR3. The germline CDR1 and CDR2 sequences are SEHNR and FQNEAQ (reference sequence).

Sample: whole blood, taken in connection with sensitization to the hapten diphenylcyclopropenone (DPC). The clonotype was recovered from a woman aged 40 to 55 with alopecia areata. Some clones in this sample may be carry-over from other donors' samples. The V and J genes are TRBV7-9 and TRBJ1-1; 12 bases are shared with TRBD1. The CDR3 loop reads CASSPRDRGRGTEAFF. The CDR3 DNA reads as TGTGCCAGCAGCCCCCGGGACAGGGGGCGCGGAACTGAAGCTTTCTTT.